The 30 T cell receptor beta chains given below trace back to one sample, sequenced in a study of response to subunit inactivated influenza vaccine. One entry per CDR3 protein results from TCRdb running MiXCR on the RT-PCR reads. The sample has approximately 730,000 distinct CDR3 sequences, roughly 14% seen once; the top ten hold around 7.3%. The sequenced sample was PBMCs from blood, obtained 14 to 15 days before vaccination. The receptors originated from a man between 45 and 60 years old who received an inactivated influenza vaccine.

This chain connects TRBV3-1 to TRBJ2-1; D is possibly TRBD1 (6 bases). V lost 4 bases and J 10 bases, leaving 11 bases between the germline ends. This CDR3 spans 12 amino acids. Germline V gene lookup returns CDR1 LGHDT and CDR2 YNNKEL (reference sequence). CDR3 amino acids: CASSPPRGEQFF. CDR3 DNA: TGTGCCAGCAGCCCGCCGAGGGGGGAGCAGTTCTTC.

Ten or more counts support this clonotype. J is TRBJ2-5 and V is TRBV18; 10 nucleotides match TRBD1. The CDR3 is 15 residues long. CDR1 is KGHSH and CDR2 is LQKENI in the germline V gene. The J segment lost 3 bases and the V segment lost 3 bases, leaving 4 bases of the junction unmatched. This CDR3 is CASSPLDRGKETQYF. CDR3 nucleotide sequence: TGTGCCAGCTCACCGCTGGACAGGGGGAAAGAGACCCAGTACTTC.

This chain connects TRBV30 to TRBJ2-1, with D unresolved. V dropped 1 base and J dropped 0 bases, with 13 bases sitting between them. Germline-derived CDR1 and CDR2 are GTSNPN and SVGIG (reference sequence). The CDR3 spans 16 residues. The DNA of the CDR3 is TGTGCCTGGAGTGCGTCAGACGGTAGCTCCTACAATGAGCAGTTCTTC. This sequence encodes CAWSASDGSSYNEQFF.

This clonotype was seen a few times. The chain has TRBV7-2 and TRBJ2-7; the D gene is possibly TRBD2 (7 bases). The CDR3 consists of 16 residues. The ends were cut back, 7 bases at V and 0 bases at J, with 19 bases in the middle. Germline CDR1 reads SGHTA; CDR2 reads FQGNSA. As DNA, the CDR3 is TGTGCCAGCAAAACCGATGGGGGGGGGCTCTCCTACGAGCAGTACTTC. Amino acid sequence: CASKTDGGGLSYEQYF.

In its sample, this clonotype was seen many times. CDR3 in DNA: TGTGCCAGCAGCCGACCTGGGGCCAACGTCCTGACTTTC. This translates into CASSRPGANVLTF. V and J are TRBV7-2 and TRBJ2-6; D not certain. CDR3 size: 13 residues. V was shortened by 5 bases and J by 2 bases, with 4 bases between the two germline ends. CDR1 and CDR2 from the germline V gene are SGHTA and FQGNSA.

The table lists this clonotype with a few counts. The chain joins TRBV4-3 to TRBJ2-2; 14 bases are shared with TRBD2. Per the germline V gene, CDR1 is LGHNA and CDR2 is YSLEER. V trimming: 4 bases; J trimming: 1 base; junction bases outside the gene matches: 2. This CDR3 has 17 amino acids. The CDR3 region has the DNA TGCGCCAGCAGCCTGGGACTAGCGGGGGTGAACACCGGGGAGCTGTTTTTT. Encoded protein: CASSLGLAGVNTGELFF.

This clonotype was detected only a few times. The V call is TRBV10-3, the J call TRBJ1-2; TRBD1 matches 7 bases. The CDR3 spans 14 residues. Germline lookup yields CDR1 ENHRY and CDR2 SYGVKD. The V and J ends lost 7 bases and 0 bases, in that order; junction bases with no gene match: 5. CDR3 sequence (DNA): TGTGCCATCAAGGGACAGTTCTCTAACTATGGCTACACCTTC. This sequence encodes CAIKGQFSNYGYTF.

The V and J genes are TRBV12-3 or TRBV12-4 and TRBJ1-2; 7 nucleotides align to TRBD1. The CDR3 sequence is 15 residues long. V was clipped by 4 bases and J by 8 bases; unmatched bases: 13. This chain's CDR3 is CASSSTGTALSGYTF. In nucleotides, the CDR3 is TGTGCCAGCAGTTCAACCGGGACAGCCTTATCCGGCTACACCTTC.

This clonotype was picked up many times. This chain connects TRBV14 to TRBJ1-2; weak D call: TRBD1 (6 bases). CDR1 is SGHDN, CDR2 FVKESK, per germline. V was pared by 3 bases and J by 8 bases, with 19 bases between. The CDR3 consists of 15 residues. The CDR3 reads CASSQGGRGMVGYTF. The CDR3, as DNA: TGTGCCAGCAGCCAGGGGGGCAGAGGAATGGTCGGCTACACCTTC.

This clonotype occurred a few times. The chain carries TRBV20-1 and TRBJ2-7, with D unresolved. In germline, CDR1 is DFQATT, CDR2 SNEGSKA (reference sequence). The CDR3 is 12 residues long. V was trimmed by 2 bases and J by 4 bases, leaving 9 bases between them. The CDR3 protein is CSARWSSYEQYF. The CDR3 DNA reads TGCAGTGCTAGATGGTCCAGTTACGAGCAGTACTTC.

This sequence joins TRBV9 and TRBJ2-3; 10 nucleotides match TRBD2. The CDR3 sequence is 18 residues long. V was pared by 2 bases and J by 0 bases, with 9 bases of the junction left unmatched. Per germline, CDR1 SGDLS and CDR2 YYNGEE. In DNA form, the CDR3 reads TGTGCCAGCAGCGTTAGCGGTACTAGCGGGATGAGCACAGATACGCAGTATTTT. As protein: CASSVSGTSGMSTDTQYF.

This clonotype has only a few counts. This chain joins TRBV2 and TRBJ2-1; the D is unclear. The V and J ends lost 6 bases and 0 bases respectively, with 12 bases between them. The CDR3 contains 15 residues. Germline lookup yields CDR1 SNHLY and CDR2 FYNNEI. CDR3 DNA: TGTGCCAGCAGGTTAGGGTGGAGCTCCTACAATGAGCAGTTCTTC. It codes for CASRLGWSSYNEQFF.

V usage is TRBV12-3 or TRBV12-4 and J usage is TRBJ2-1, with D perhaps matching TRBD2 (5 bases). There are 12 residues in the CDR3. V was trimmed by 4 bases and J by 8 bases, leaving 9 bases between them. CDR3 residues: CASSYLADEQFF. The CDR3 DNA reads TGTGCCAGCAGTTACCTAGCCGATGAGCAGTTCTTC.

The gene calls are TRBV29-1 and TRBJ2-7; D is perhaps TRBD1 (5 bases). V dropped 7 bases and J dropped 3 bases, with 19 bases sitting between them. The CDR3 length is 14 residues. Germline V gene data show CDR1 as SQVTM and CDR2 as ANQGSEA. The CDR3 loop is CSAGVWGQNYEQYF. Here the CDR3 DNA reads TGCAGCGCCGGAGTCTGGGGCCAGAACTACGAGCAGTACTTC.

This clonotype was recorded a few times. This rearrangement joins TRBV28 to TRBJ2-1; 8 bases fit TRBD2. V lost 2 bases to trimming and J lost 7 bases; unmatched junction nucleotides: 16. The CDR3 consists of 18 residues. Per germline, CDR1 MDHEN and CDR2 SYDVKM. CDR3 residues: CASSLRPLFREGQNEQFF. DNA for the CDR3: TGTGCCAGCAGTTTACGACCACTATTTCGGGAGGGCCAGAATGAGCAGTTCTTC.

A few counts support this clonotype. CDR3 bases: TGCAGTGCTAGCTATCCATCTAGGGCCACTGAAGCTTTCTTT. This encodes CSASYPSRATEAFF. The chain is built from TRBV20-1 and TRBJ1-1; D remains unclear. Germline V gives CDR1 DFQATT, CDR2 SNEGSKA (reference sequence). CDR3 length: 14 residues. Trimming took 3 bases from V and 4 from J, leaving 15 bases between them.

There are a few counts of this clonotype. V gene TRBV10-3 combines with J gene TRBJ2-5, with TRBD1 matching over 7 bases. The CDR3 contains 13 residues. The junction had 6 bases not matched to a gene; V was cut back by 7 bases and J by 4 bases. CDR1 and CDR2 from the germline V gene are ENHRY and SYGVKD. CDR3 sequence reads: CAIKGQVRETQYF. CDR3 nucleotide sequence: TGTGCCATCAAAGGACAGGTCCGAGAGACCCAGTACTTC.

Only a few counts were recorded for this clonotype. The rearrangement links TRBV4-3 to TRBJ2-3; 8 nucleotides agree with TRBD2. This CDR3 is 18 amino acids long. V lost 4 bases, J lost 2 bases, and 14 bases stayed unmatched. Germline CDR1 is LGHNA and CDR2 is YSLEER. CDR3 DNA sequence: TGCGCCAGCAGCCCCGGGGTAGCGGGACTCAGCCACACAGATACGCAGTATTTT. It specifies CASSPGVAGLSHTDTQYF.

This clonotype has just a few counts. The V gene is TRBV11-2, the J gene TRBJ2-2; no firm D call. The germline CDR1 and CDR2 sequences are SGHAT and FQNNGV. This CDR3 is built from 15 residues. Trimming shortened V by 1 base and J by 2 bases, and 8 bases separated the two germline ends. This chain's CDR3 is CASSLVTANTGELFF. For the CDR3, the DNA is TGTGCCAGCAGCTTAGTAACCGCTAACACCGGGGAGCTGTTTTTT.

There are a few counts of this clonotype. The rearrangement joins TRBV5-1 to TRBJ1-1; 7 bases are a match to TRBD1. This CDR3 spans 17 amino acids. Trimming cost V 0 bases and J 1 base; bases outside gene matches: 9. Germline CDR1 and CDR2: SGHRS and YFSETQ. The CDR3 bases are TGCGCCAGCAGCTTGGAATTTAACAGGGGCCGGAACACTGAAGCTTTCTTT. It specifies CASSLEFNRGRNTEAFF.

J is TRBJ2-2 and V is TRBV5-1, with 7 bases lining up with TRBD1. Per germline, CDR1 SGHRS and CDR2 YFSETQ. The V gene end was trimmed by 4 bases and the J gene end by 5 bases; junction bases not matched to a gene: 5. The CDR3 consists of 14 residues. CDR3 amino acids: CASSVDRKTGELFF. CDR3 nucleotide sequence: TGCGCCAGCAGCGTGGACAGGAAAACCGGGGAGCTGTTTTTT.

This clonotype was recorded at least ten times. At one end the junction does not follow the germline gene, possibly because of a read error. The rearrangement uses TRBV13 and TRBJ2-2; D not certain. The CDR3 sequence is 14 residues long. CDR1 and CDR2 from the germline V gene are PRHDT and FYEKMQ (reference sequence). CDR3 in amino acids: CASSLGRSTGELFF. The CDR3 DNA reads as TGTGCCAGCAGCCTAGGCCGGTCCACCGGGGAGCTGTTTTTT.

Written as DNA, the CDR3 is TGCGCCAGCAGCCAAGATATCGTGAGGACAGCCGCTAACTATGGCTACACCTTC. It specifies CASSQDIVRTAANYGYTF. The chain combines TRBV4-1 with TRBJ1-2, with a weak D call TRBD1 (6 bases). The length of the CDR3 is 18 residues. CDR1 and CDR2 (germline): MGHRA, YSYEKL. V gave up 0 bases and J gave up 0 bases, with 17 bases separating them.

V is TRBV20-1 and J is TRBJ1-2; 7 positions match TRBD1. The CDR3 sequence is 17 residues long. Germline assignment: CDR1 DFQATT and CDR2 SNEGSKA (reference sequence). The V segment lost 0 bases and the J segment 4 bases; nucleotides outside the gene matches: 14. The CDR3 DNA sequence: TGCAGTGCTAGAGATCTCACTAGGGACAGCGCCTTCTATGGCTACACCTTC. Its protein is CSARDLTRDSAFYGYTF.

The chain recombines TRBV10-3 with TRBJ2-7; D remains ambiguous. This CDR3 has 13 amino acids. Germline assignment: CDR1 ENHRY and CDR2 SYGVKD. Trimming removed 3 bases at V and 3 bases at J, with 9 bases between. This CDR3 reads CAISETAGYEQYF. The CDR3 DNA sequence: TGTGCCATCAGTGAAACGGCCGGCTACGAGCAGTACTTC.

In this sample, this clonotype turned up a few times. The chain couples TRBV6-2 or TRBV6-3 to TRBJ2-1; 7 nucleotides match TRBD2. The CDR3 has 17 residues. Losses at the gene ends were 6 bases for V and 4 bases for J; bases not matched to a gene: 15. In germline, CDR1 is MNHEY, CDR2 SVGEGT. The CDR3, as DNA: TGTGCCAGCAGAACCCTTCTTGGCGGGGGACTTTACAATGAGCAGTTCTTC. Its protein is CASRTLLGGGLYNEQFF.

CDR3 coding DNA: TGTGCCAGCAGGCCAGGTGGTATATACAATGAGCAGTTCTTC. As protein: CASRPGGIYNEQFF. The V gene is TRBV28, the J gene TRBJ2-1, with D unclear. This CDR3 region has 14 residues. V gave up 6 bases and J gave up 4 bases, with 13 bases separating them. Per the germline V gene, CDR1 is MDHEN and CDR2 is SYDVKM.

In its sample, this clonotype was seen a few times. This chain connects TRBV4-1 to TRBJ1-3; TRBD1 aligns across 8 bases. This CDR3 region has 21 residues. V shed 1 base and J 4 bases; nucleotides not matched to a gene: 21. Germline CDR1 MGHRA, CDR2 YSYEKL. The CDR3 reads CASSQVRGGGQGLSGGNTIYF. CDR3 coding DNA: TGCGCCAGCAGCCAAGTACGTGGGGGAGGACAGGGACTTTCGGGAGGAAACACCATATATTTT.

This clonotype was counted only a few times. V is TRBV7-9 and J is TRBJ2-1; either TRBD1 or TRBD2 may fit D (6 bases each). The CDR3 is 11 amino acids. Germline CDR1 and CDR2: SEHNR and FQNEAQ (reference sequence). Trimming cost V 8 bases and J 9 bases, with 11 bases left between them. CDR3 DNA: TGTGCCAGCCGCTCGGGGGCTGAGCAGTTCTTC. Translating gives CASRSGAEQFF.

A few counts support this clonotype. The V and J genes are TRBV13 and TRBJ2-6, with D perhaps matching TRBD1 (5 bases). Germline V gives CDR1 PRHDT, CDR2 FYEKMQ (reference sequence). Trimming shortened V by 0 bases and J by 0 bases, and 9 bases separated the two germline ends. The CDR3 sequence is 17 residues long. DNA of the CDR3: TGTGCCAGCAGCTTAGGCCCAGGGCCCTCTGGGGCCAACGTCCTGACTTTC. Its translation is CASSLGPGPSGANVLTF.